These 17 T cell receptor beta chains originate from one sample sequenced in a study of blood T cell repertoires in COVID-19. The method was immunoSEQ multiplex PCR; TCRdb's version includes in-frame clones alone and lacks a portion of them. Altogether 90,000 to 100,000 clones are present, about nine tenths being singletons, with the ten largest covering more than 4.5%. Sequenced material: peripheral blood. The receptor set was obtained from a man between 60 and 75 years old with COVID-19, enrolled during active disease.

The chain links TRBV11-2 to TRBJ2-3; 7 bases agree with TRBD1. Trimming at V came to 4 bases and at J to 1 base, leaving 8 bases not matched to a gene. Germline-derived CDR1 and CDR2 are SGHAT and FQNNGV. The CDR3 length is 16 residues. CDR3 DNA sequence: TGTGCCAGCAGCTACCGACAGGGACGAGGCACAGATACGCAGTATTTT. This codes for CASSYRQGRGTDTQYF.

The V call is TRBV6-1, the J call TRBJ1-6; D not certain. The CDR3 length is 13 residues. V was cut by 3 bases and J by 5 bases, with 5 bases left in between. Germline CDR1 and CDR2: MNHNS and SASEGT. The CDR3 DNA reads TGTGCCAGCAGTGACAGGAATAATTCACCCCTCCACTTT. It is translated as CASSDRNNSPLHF.

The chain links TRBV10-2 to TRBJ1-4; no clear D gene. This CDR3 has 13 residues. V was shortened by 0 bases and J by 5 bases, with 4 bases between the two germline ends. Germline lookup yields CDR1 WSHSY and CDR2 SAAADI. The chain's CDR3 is CASSESLNEKLFF. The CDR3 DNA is TGCGCCAGCAGTGAGTCCCTCAATGAAAAACTGTTTTTT.

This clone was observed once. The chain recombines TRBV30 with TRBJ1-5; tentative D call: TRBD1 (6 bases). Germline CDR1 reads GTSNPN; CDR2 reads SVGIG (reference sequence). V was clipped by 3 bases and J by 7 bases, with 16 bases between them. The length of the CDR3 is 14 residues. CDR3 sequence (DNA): TGTGCCTGGAGCCTGTACACAGGGAGCCAGCCCCAGCATTTT. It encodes CAWSLYTGSQPQHF.

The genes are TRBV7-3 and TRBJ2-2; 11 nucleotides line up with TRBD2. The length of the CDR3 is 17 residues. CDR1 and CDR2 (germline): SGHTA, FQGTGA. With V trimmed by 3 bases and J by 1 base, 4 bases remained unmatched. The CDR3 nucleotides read TGTGCCAGCAGCTTCTCCGGGACTAGCGGGAACACCGGGGAGCTGTTTTTT. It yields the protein CASSFSGTSGNTGELFF.

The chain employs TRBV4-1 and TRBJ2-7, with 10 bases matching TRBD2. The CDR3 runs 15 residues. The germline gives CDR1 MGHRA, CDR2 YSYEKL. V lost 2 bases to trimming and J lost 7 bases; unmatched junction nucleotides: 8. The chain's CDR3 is CASSQPGTSAEEQYF. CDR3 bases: TGCGCCAGCAGCCAACCCGGGACTAGCGCTGAAGAGCAGTACTTC.

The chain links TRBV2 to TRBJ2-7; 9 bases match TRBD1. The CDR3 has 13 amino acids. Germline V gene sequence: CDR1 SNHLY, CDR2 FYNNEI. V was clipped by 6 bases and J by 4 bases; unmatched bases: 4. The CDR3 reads CASRGTGWYEQYF. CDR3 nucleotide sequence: TGTGCCAGCAGGGGGACAGGGTGGTACGAGCAGTACTTC.

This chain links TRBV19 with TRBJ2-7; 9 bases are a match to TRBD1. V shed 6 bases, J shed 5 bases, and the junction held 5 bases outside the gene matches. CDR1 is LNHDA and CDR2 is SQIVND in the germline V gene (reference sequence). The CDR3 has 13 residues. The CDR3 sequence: CASSGTGRDEQYF. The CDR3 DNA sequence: TGTGCCAGTAGCGGGACAGGGAGGGACGAGCAGTACTTC.

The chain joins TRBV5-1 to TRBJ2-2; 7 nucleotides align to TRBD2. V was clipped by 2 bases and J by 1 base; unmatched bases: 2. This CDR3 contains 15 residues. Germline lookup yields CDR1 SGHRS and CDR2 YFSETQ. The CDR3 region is CASSLAGKNTGELFF. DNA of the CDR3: TGCGCCAGCAGCTTAGCGGGAAAGAACACCGGGGAGCTGTTTTTT.

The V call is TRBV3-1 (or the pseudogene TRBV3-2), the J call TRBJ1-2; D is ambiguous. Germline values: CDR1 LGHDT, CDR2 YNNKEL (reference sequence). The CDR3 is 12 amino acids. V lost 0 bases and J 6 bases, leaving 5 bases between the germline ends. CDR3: CASSQERDGYTF. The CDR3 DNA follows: TGTGCCAGCAGCCAAGAAAGAGATGGCTACACCTTC.

CDR3 DNA sequence: TGTGCCAGTAGTATAACCTCCGGACAGGGACGGCGGTATGGCTACACCTTC. It translates to CASSITSGQGRRYGYTF. The chain carries TRBV19 and TRBJ1-2, with TRBD1 matching over 8 bases. V lost 2 bases to trimming and J lost 5 bases; unmatched junction nucleotides: 13. Germline V CDR1 and CDR2: LNHDA, SQIVND (reference sequence). CDR3 size: 17 residues. The complete variable domain, with remaining parts taken from reference TRBV19 and TRBJ1-2, reads DGGITQSPKYLFRKEGQNVTLSCEQNLNHDAMYWYRQDPGQGLRLIYYSQIVNDFQKGDIAEGYSVSREKKESFPLTVTSAQKNPTAFYLCASSITSGQGRRYGYTFGSGTRLTVV.

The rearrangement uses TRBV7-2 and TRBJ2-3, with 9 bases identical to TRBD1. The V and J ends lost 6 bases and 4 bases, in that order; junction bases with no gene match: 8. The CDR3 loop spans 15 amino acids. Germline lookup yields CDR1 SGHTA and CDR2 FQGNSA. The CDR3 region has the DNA TGTGCCAGCAGTCAACGGGACAGGGCCGCAGATACGCAGTATTTT. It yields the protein CASSQRDRAADTQYF.

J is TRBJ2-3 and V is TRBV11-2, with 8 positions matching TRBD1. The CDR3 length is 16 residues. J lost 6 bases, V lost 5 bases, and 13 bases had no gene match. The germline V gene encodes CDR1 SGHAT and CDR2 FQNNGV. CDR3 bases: TGTGCCAGCAGCGTCGGTCTAGGACAGGGCCCGGATACGCAGTATTTT. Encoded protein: CASSVGLGQGPDTQYF.

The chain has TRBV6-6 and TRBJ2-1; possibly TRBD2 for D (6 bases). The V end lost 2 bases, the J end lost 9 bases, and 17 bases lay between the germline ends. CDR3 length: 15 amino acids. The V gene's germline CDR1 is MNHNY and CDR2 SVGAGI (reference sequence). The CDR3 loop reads CASSYIGTDNSEQFF. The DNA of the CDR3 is TGTGCCAGCAGTTACATCGGGACTGACAACTCTGAGCAGTTCTTC.

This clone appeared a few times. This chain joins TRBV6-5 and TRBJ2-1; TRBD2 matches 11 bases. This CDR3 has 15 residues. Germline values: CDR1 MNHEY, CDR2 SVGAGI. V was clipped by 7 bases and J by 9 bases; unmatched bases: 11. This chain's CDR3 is CASNLLAGGSIEQFF. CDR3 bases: TGTGCCAGCAATCTTCTAGCGGGAGGATCTATTGAGCAGTTCTTC.

This CDR3 reads CASRKTGGSYEQYF. CDR3 DNA sequence: TGTGCCAGCAGAAAGACAGGGGGCTCCTACGAGCAGTACTTC. The genes are TRBV3-1 (or the pseudogene TRBV3-2) and TRBJ2-7, with 9 bases fitting TRBD1. V gave up 6 bases and J gave up 0 bases; unmatched junction bases: 3. Germline V CDR1 and CDR2: LGHDT, YNNKEL (reference sequence). The CDR3 runs to 14 residues.

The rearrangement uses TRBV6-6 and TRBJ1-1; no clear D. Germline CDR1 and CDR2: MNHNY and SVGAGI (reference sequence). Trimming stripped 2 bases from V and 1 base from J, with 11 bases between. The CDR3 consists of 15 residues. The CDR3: CASSYNAGGNTEAFF. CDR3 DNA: TGTGCCAGCAGTTACAACGCGGGCGGGAACACTGAAGCTTTCTTT.